The TCR beta chain described here comes from a study of response to subunit inactivated influenza vaccine. One entry per CDR3 protein, called by TCRdb with MiXCR from the RT-PCR reads. The data hold some 550,000 distinct CDR3 sequences, with under 30% observed a single time. The V and J ends lost 3 bases and 5 bases respectively, with 13 bases between them. This CDR3 spans 13 amino acids. Germline loops: CDR1 DFQATT, CDR2 SNEGSKA (reference sequence). There are a few counts of this clonotype. The same sample was also used in a study of T cells expressing NK-cell markers. That study reports: UMI-tagged 5'RACE template switching yielded the TCR beta cDNA. The TCR beta repertoires originated in sorted CD3+CD56+NKG2C+, CD3+CD56+NKG2C- and CD3+CD56-NKG2C+ T cells. In the group of eight sequenced donors, seven were HCMV-seropositive and one was seronegative. A handful of donors likewise had their CD3+CD56-NKG2C+ fraction led by these clonotypes.

Specimen: CD4+ T cells sorted from PBMCs, collected 12 days after vaccination. The genes are TRBV20-1 and TRBJ2-5, with D possibly being TRBD2 (6 bases). The sequence came from a middle-aged man who received an inactivated influenza vaccine. Here the CDR3 DNA reads TGCAGTGCTAGGCGGGGCAGGGTCGAGACCCAGTACTTC. Amino acid sequence: CSARRGRVETQYF.